This is a list of T cell receptor beta chains from one sample in a study of shared T cell receptors in the human thymus. TCRdb keeps only in-frame clones here, not all; method: immunoSEQ multiplex PCR. The sample shows some 660,000 clones, 70% to 90% of them seen only once. Separately, the same data were catalogued under a study of human thymus T cells.

The sequenced sample consisted of thymocytes. These receptors were collected from a boy less than two years old with a congenital heart defect. The CDR3 runs from the conserved cysteine through the conserved F or W. D genes are given only for firm matches. The size of a clone is reported for some rows only, either as once, few or many, or as a class for expanded clones.

len: 17
j_gene: TRBJ1-6
d_gene: NA
abundance: NA
v_gene: TRBV5-6
CDR3nt: TGTGCCAGCAGCTTGGCGGGGGATGAACAGTTAAATTCCCCCCTCCACTTT
CDR3aa: CASSLAGDEQLNSPLHF

len: 16
j_gene: TRBJ2-7
d_gene: TRBD2
abundance: NA
v_gene: TRBV4-1
CDR3nt: TGCGCCAGCAGCCAAGGAACAACTAGCGGGGCATACGAGCAGTACTTC
CDR3aa: CASSQGTTSGAYEQYF

len: 16
j_gene: TRBJ2-7
d_gene: TRBD2
abundance: NA
v_gene: TRBV7-2
CDR3nt: TGTGCCAGCAGCAAACGAGGGACTAGCGGGAGAGGCGAGCAGTACTTC
CDR3aa: CASSKRGTSGRGEQYF

len: 16
j_gene: TRBJ1-5
d_gene: TRBD1
abundance: NA
v_gene: TRBV28
CDR3nt: TGTGCCAGCCGCCTCTCCACAGGGGGCGGAGGACAGCCCCAGCATTTT
CDR3aa: CASRLSTGGGGQPQHF

len: 17
j_gene: TRBJ2-3
d_gene: NA
abundance: NA
v_gene: TRBV5-6
CDR3nt: TGTGCCAGCAGCTTGTCTCCGGGACAACCCAGCACAGATACGCAGTATTTT
CDR3aa: CASSLSPGQPSTDTQYF

len: 17
j_gene: TRBJ2-1
d_gene: TRBD1
abundance: NA
v_gene: TRBV28
CDR3nt: TGTGCCAGCAGTTCCCCCCCCGGGACAGGGGAGTCCAATGAGCAGTTCTTC
CDR3aa: CASSSPPGTGESNEQFF

len: 18
j_gene: TRBJ1-1
d_gene: NA
abundance: NA
v_gene: TRBV7-2
CDR3nt: TGTGCCAGCAGCTTATTTGCTTATTTCCCCCGAACGGACACTGAAGCTTTCTTT
CDR3aa: CASSLFAYFPRTDTEAFF

len: 14
j_gene: TRBJ1-5
d_gene: NA
abundance: NA
v_gene: TRBV18
CDR3nt: TGTGCCAGCTCACTACAGGTCGAGGATCAGCCCCAGCATTTT
CDR3aa: CASSLQVEDQPQHF

len: 13
j_gene: TRBJ1-2
d_gene: NA
abundance: NA
v_gene: TRBV7-8
CDR3nt: TGTGCCAGCAGCTTAACAGGGAAGTATGGCTACACCTTC
CDR3aa: CASSLTGKYGYTF

len: 14
j_gene: TRBJ2-7
d_gene: NA
abundance: NA
v_gene: TRBV10-1
CDR3nt: TGCGCCAGCAGTGAGTCCTCTCGCAGCTACGAGCAGTACTTC
CDR3aa: CASSESSRSYEQYF

len: 19
j_gene: TRBJ2-3
d_gene: TRBD2
abundance: NA
v_gene: TRBV4-2
CDR3nt: TGTGCCAGCAGCCAAAATTGGGTCTGGACTAGCGGGATGACAGATACGCAGTATTTT
CDR3aa: CASSQNWVWTSGMTDTQYF

len: 15
j_gene: TRBJ2-3
d_gene: TRBD2
abundance: NA
v_gene: TRBV6-5
CDR3nt: TGTGCCAGCAGCGCTAGCGGGGGCCACCAACCCCCCGAGTATTTT
CDR3aa: CASSASGGHQPPEYF

len: 17
j_gene: TRBJ1-4
d_gene: NA
abundance: NA
v_gene: TRBV7-9
CDR3nt: TGTGCCAGCAGCTTAGAAGCCGGAGGGAAAACTAATGAAAAACTGTTTTTT
CDR3aa: CASSLEAGGKTNEKLFF

len: 15
j_gene: TRBJ1-4
d_gene: NA
abundance: NA
v_gene: TRBV4-1
CDR3nt: TGCGCCAGCAGCCCAACGGACGGGCGGGAAGAAAAACTGTTTTTT
CDR3aa: CASSPTDGREEKLFF

len: 15
j_gene: TRBJ1-6
d_gene: NA
abundance: NA
v_gene: TRBV5-4
CDR3nt: TGTGCCAGCAGCATACAGGGCCTCTATAATTCACCCCTCCACTTT
CDR3aa: CASSIQGLYNSPLHF

len: 18
j_gene: TRBJ2-1
d_gene: TRBD2
abundance: NA
v_gene: TRBV28
CDR3nt: TGTGCCAGCAGTCCCTATTTAGCGGGAGGGCCAGAATTGAATGAGCAGTTCTTC
CDR3aa: CASSPYLAGGPELNEQFF

len: 18
j_gene: TRBJ2-1
d_gene: TRBD1
abundance: NA
v_gene: TRBV5-4
CDR3nt: TGTGCCAGCAGCCCCAACAACGACAGGGAGAACGTCTACAATGAGCAGTTCTTC
CDR3aa: CASSPNNDRENVYNEQFF

len: 17
j_gene: TRBJ1-2
d_gene: TRBD1
abundance: NA
v_gene: TRBV4-1
CDR3nt: TGCGCCAGCAGCCAAATTGGGACAGGGAACCCGATCTATGGCTACACCTTC
CDR3aa: CASSQIGTGNPIYGYTF

len: 16
j_gene: TRBJ2-7
d_gene: TRBD2
abundance: NA
v_gene: TRBV6-1
CDR3nt: TGTGCCAGCAGAGAAGATAGCGGGGGGGTGACCTACGAGCAGTACTTC
CDR3aa: CASREDSGGVTYEQYF

len: 17
j_gene: TRBJ2-7
d_gene: TRBD2
abundance: NA
v_gene: TRBV30
CDR3nt: TGTGCCTGGAGTGTAACACTAACTCCTAGCGGCTACTACGAGCAGTACTTC
CDR3aa: CAWSVTLTPSGYYEQYF

len: 13
j_gene: TRBJ1-5
d_gene: NA
abundance: NA
v_gene: TRBV28
CDR3nt: TGTGGCACAAGGAAGGGAAGGGGTCAGCCCCAGCATTTT
CDR3aa: CGTRKGRGQPQHF

len: 14
j_gene: TRBJ2-3
d_gene: TRBD1
abundance: NA
v_gene: TRBV30
CDR3nt: TGTGCCTGGGGACAGGGGGAAAACACAGATACGCAGTATTTT
CDR3aa: CAWGQGENTDTQYF

len: 15
j_gene: TRBJ1-1
d_gene: NA
abundance: NA
v_gene: TRBV9
CDR3nt: TGTGCCAGCAGCCCTCATTTAGGGGCGGACACTGAAGCTTTCTTT
CDR3aa: CASSPHLGADTEAFF

len: 17
j_gene: TRBJ1-4
d_gene: TRBD1
abundance: NA
v_gene: TRBV29-1
CDR3nt: TGCAGCGTTGAAGTCGCGGACAGGGATAAAGGGGGGGAAAAACTGTTTTTT
CDR3aa: CSVEVADRDKGGEKLFF

len: 16
j_gene: TRBJ1-1
d_gene: NA
abundance: NA
v_gene: TRBV14
CDR3nt: TGTGCCAGCAGCCAAGAGTTCATGACCTGGAGTCATGAAGCTTTCTTT
CDR3aa: CASSQEFMTWSHEAFF

len: 15
j_gene: TRBJ2-1
d_gene: NA
abundance: once
v_gene: TRBV7-9
CDR3nt: TGTGCCAGCGGATCCCGGGGGTACTCCTACAATGAGCAGTTCTTC
CDR3aa: CASGSRGYSYNEQFF

len: 15
j_gene: TRBJ1-5
d_gene: TRBD1
abundance: NA
v_gene: TRBV5-6
CDR3nt: TGTGCCAGCAGCCTCAGACAGGGTCTTGATCAGCCCCAGCATTTT
CDR3aa: CASSLRQGLDQPQHF

len: 19
j_gene: TRBJ2-4
d_gene: TRBD1
abundance: NA
v_gene: TRBV4-1
CDR3nt: TGCGCCAGCAGCAGAAGGGACAGGGGATTGGAGGCGGCCAAAAACATTCAGTACTTC
CDR3aa: CASSRRDRGLEAAKNIQYF

len: 13
j_gene: TRBJ2-7
d_gene: TRBD2
abundance: NA
v_gene: TRBV19
CDR3nt: TGTGCCAGTAGTGAGCGGGGCTCCTACGAGCAGTACTTC
CDR3aa: CASSERGSYEQYF

len: 16
j_gene: TRBJ1-1
d_gene: TRBD1
abundance: NA
v_gene: TRBV4-3
CDR3nt: TGCGCCAGCAGCCAAGGCTTAGGGGGCTATATCACTGAAGCTTTCTTT
CDR3aa: CASSQGLGGYITEAFF

len: 17
j_gene: TRBJ2-5
d_gene: TRBD2
abundance: NA
v_gene: TRBV9
CDR3nt: TGTGCCAGCAGCCCTAGGGGTCGGGCGGGAGTCCAAGAGACCCAGTACTTC
CDR3aa: CASSPRGRAGVQETQYF

len: 11
j_gene: TRBJ2-7
d_gene: NA
abundance: NA
v_gene: TRBV28
CDR3nt: TGTGCCAGCAGTTTTAGAGACGAGCAGTACTTC
CDR3aa: CASSFRDEQYF

len: 12
j_gene: TRBJ2-3
d_gene: NA
abundance: NA
v_gene: TRBV7-9
CDR3nt: TGTGCCAGCAGCCCTCCCCGAGATACGCAGTATTTT
CDR3aa: CASSPPRDTQYF

len: 13
j_gene: TRBJ2-7
d_gene: NA
abundance: NA
v_gene: TRBV5-1
CDR3nt: TGCGCCAGCAGCTTTGGACAGAGGTACGAGCAGTACTTC
CDR3aa: CASSFGQRYEQYF

len: 17
j_gene: TRBJ2-3
d_gene: TRBD1
abundance: NA
v_gene: TRBV2
CDR3nt: TGTGCCAGCAGGCCATCCCCAGGGGGTAGACCTTCAGATACGCAGTATTTT
CDR3aa: CASRPSPGGRPSDTQYF

len: 16
j_gene: TRBJ1-4
d_gene: NA
abundance: NA
v_gene: TRBV6-6
CDR3nt: TGTGCCAGCAGCCCCCCCAGCCAAAATGAGCGTGAAAAACTGTTTTTT
CDR3aa: CASSPPSQNEREKLFF

len: 16
j_gene: TRBJ2-6
d_gene: NA
abundance: NA
v_gene: TRBV4-3
CDR3nt: TGCGCCAGCAGCCAAGACAGGGGAGCTGGGGCCAACGTCCTGACTTTC
CDR3aa: CASSQDRGAGANVLTF

len: 15
j_gene: TRBJ2-1
d_gene: NA
abundance: once
v_gene: TRBV15
CDR3nt: TGTGCCACCGCTAAAGATAGGAGCTCCTACAATGAGCAGTTCTTC
CDR3aa: CATAKDRSSYNEQFF

len: 19
j_gene: TRBJ2-7
d_gene: TRBD1
abundance: NA
v_gene: TRBV15
CDR3nt: TGTGCCACCAGCCGTATTCCGGGACAGGGACCTCTGGGAACCTACGAGCAGTACTTC
CDR3aa: CATSRIPGQGPLGTYEQYF

len: 13
j_gene: TRBJ1-5
d_gene: NA
abundance: NA
v_gene: TRBV5-8
CDR3nt: TGTGCCAGCCCCGGGGAGGGCAATCAGCCCCAGCATTTT
CDR3aa: CASPGEGNQPQHF

len: 17
j_gene: TRBJ2-6
d_gene: TRBD1
abundance: NA
v_gene: TRBV9
CDR3nt: TGTGCCAGCAGCTCAGGACAGGCCGTATCTGGGGCCAACGTCCTGACTTTC
CDR3aa: CASSSGQAVSGANVLTF

len: 14
j_gene: TRBJ2-5
d_gene: NA
abundance: NA
v_gene: TRBV4-3
CDR3nt: TGCGCCAGCAGCCTCCAGACAGGTCAAGAGACCCAGTACTTC
CDR3aa: CASSLQTGQETQYF

len: 14
j_gene: TRBJ2-7
d_gene: NA
abundance: few
v_gene: TRBV5-6
CDR3nt: TGTGCCAGCAGCTTGGCAGGGAACATCCACGAGCAGTACTTC
CDR3aa: CASSLAGNIHEQYF

len: 15
j_gene: TRBJ1-1
d_gene: NA
abundance: NA
v_gene: TRBV7-3
CDR3nt: TGTGCCAGCAGCCCGACAGGCTCTTCGCCCACTGAAGCTTTCTTT
CDR3aa: CASSPTGSSPTEAFF

len: 13
j_gene: TRBJ2-7
d_gene: TRBD1
abundance: NA
v_gene: TRBV27
CDR3nt: TGTGCCAGCAGTTTCAGGGACAGGAACGAGCAGTACTTC
CDR3aa: CASSFRDRNEQYF